This T cell receptor beta chain came from a study of T-cell reconstitution after alpha-beta-depleted transplantation in children. Library preparation (for TCRbeta) was performed with unique molecular identifiers. TCRdb passed the PCR reads through MiXCR, listing each CDR3 protein once. Of about 600,000 distinct CDR3 sequences in the sample, about an eighth were seen once. Note on this clonotype: Antigen unknown.

General observations from the study: Approximately two months post-transplant, alpha-beta T cells reportedly originated from several hundred expanded graft clones. Diversity and T-cell counts at one year after transplant derived mostly from new T cells. Surviving recipient T cells and intrathymic progenitors accounted for some patients' high TCRbeta diversity at day 60.

V lost 7 bases and J lost 1, with 17 bases in between. The length of the CDR3 is 14 residues. Germline V lookup: CDR1 SQVTM, CDR2 ANQGSEA. V and J are TRBV29-1 and TRBJ2-7; D may be TRBD1 or TRBD2 (7 bases each). Sequencing was performed on PBMCs, mostly from graft donor cells, taken 360 days after TCRalphabeta/CD19-depleted stem cell transplant. The clonotype was recovered from a male patient between 10 and 17 years old who had a stem cell transplant for acute myeloid leukemia, so the T cells may come from the graft donor. In DNA, the CDR3 is TGCAGCGCCTGGAGCAGGGGGGGATCCTACGAGCAGTACTTC. It translates to CSAWSRGGSYEQYF.